This T cell receptor (beta chain) appears in the sequencing data of a study of Graves' ophthalmopathy and Graves' hyperthyroidism. With 1 base removed from V and 4 bases from J, the gap between germline ends came to 11 bases. The germline V gene encodes CDR1 SGHDT and CDR2 YYEEEE. The CDR3 contains 14 residues. Transcripts of RNA were the source for amplifying TCR beta CDR3 regions. First-round RT-PCR employed HTBI primers, with a second-round multiplex PCR after it. MiXCR, applied by TCRdb to the multiplex PCR reads, yields one record per CDR3 protein. This sample has about 640,000 distinct CDR3 sequences, with roughly 39% found just once. Disease in donors with ophthalmopathy had moderate-to-severe activity, CAS ≥3, NOSPECS ≥4 and under 3 months' duration.

Sequenced sample: peripheral blood. The origin of this receptor is an adult man with Graves' ophthalmopathy. The J gene is TRBJ1-1, the V gene TRBV5-6; D is ambiguous. The CDR3 DNA is TGTGCCAGCAGCTTGTTATTGGGAGGCACTGAAGCTTTCTTT. This gives the protein CASSLLLGGTEAFF.